This entry lists 14 T cell receptor beta chains sequenced from one sample in a study of a mutant IDH1 vaccine in newly diagnosed glioma. Profiled with immunoSEQ multiplex PCR; TCRdb holds only in-frame clones, not every one. This sample has fewer than 75,000 clones, with approximately 88% found just once. Time point of the sample: week 11, during vaccination. Doses of 300 ug of mutant IDH1 20-mer peptide were given with topical imiquimod. Their specific antigens are unknown. The starting material was PBMCs, obtained from a glioma patient whose treatment included an IDH1 peptide vaccine. Source of these receptors: a woman aged 45-65 years with glioma.

Only one count was recorded for this clone. The genes are TRBV6-5 and TRBJ1-2; no clear D gene. Looked up from germline, CDR1 is MNHEY and CDR2 is SVGAGI. V was shortened by 8 bases and J by 8 bases, with 24 bases between the two germline ends. This CDR3 is built from 15 residues. Written as DNA, the CDR3 is TGTGCCAGCCGTGCGCGTGGGCAGGAGGAAGTCGGCTACACCTTC. Its protein is CASRARGQEEVGYTF.

This chain connects TRBV4-3 to TRBJ2-7, with D possibly matching TRBD1 (6 bases). V lost 0 bases to trimming and J lost 4 bases, with 16 bases between them. CDR3 size: 16 residues. Germline V gives CDR1 LGHNA, CDR2 YSLEER. The CDR3 region has the DNA TGCGCCAGCAGCCAAGATGGTGCAGGGGCAGCATACGAGCAGTACTTC. Its translation is CASSQDGAGAAYEQYF.

The gene calls are TRBV11-2 and TRBJ1-2; D may be TRBD1 (6 bases). Per the germline V gene, CDR1 is SGHAT and CDR2 is FQNNGV. Deletions cut 2 bases from V and 6 bases from J, with 19 bases between. This CDR3 is 16 amino acids long. The CDR3 bases are TGTGCCAGCAGCTTAAGTGGAAACAGGGCGGGCGATGGCTACACCTTC. Amino acids: CASSLSGNRAGDGYTF.

The CDR3 DNA sequence: TGTGCCAGCAGCTTAGGGACTATCGCTAGCACAGATACGCAGTATTTT. It specifies CASSLGTIASTDTQYF. The chain employs TRBV5-4 and TRBJ2-3; 7 bases match TRBD2. Germline trimming cut 2 bases from V and 0 bases from J; bases unmatched to any gene: 6. The germline CDR1 and CDR2 sequences are SGHNT and YYREEE (reference sequence). The CDR3 spans 16 residues.

The chain employs TRBV6-6 and TRBJ1-5; TRBD1 agrees at 10 bases. Losses at the gene ends were 3 bases for V and 7 bases for J; bases not matched to a gene: 3. The CDR3 sequence is 14 residues long. The germline CDR1 and CDR2 sequences are MNHNY and SVGAGI (reference sequence). CDR3 nucleotides: TGTGCCAGCAGTTATGGGGACAGGGGACAGCCCCAGCATTTT. Its translation is CASSYGDRGQPQHF.

The chain is built from TRBV7-2 and TRBJ2-5; D is possibly TRBD2 (6 bases). From germline, CDR1 is SGHTA and CDR2 FQGNSA. Between the trimmed V and J ends, which lost 4 bases and 9 bases, there was a span of 12 bases. The CDR3 spans 12 residues. CDR3 sequence reads: CASSYSPGAQYF. DNA for the CDR3: TGTGCCAGCAGCTACTCCCCGGGGGCCCAGTACTTC.

CDR3 DNA: TGTGCCATCAGTGACTTAGGACAGAACGAGCAGTACTTC. Protein: CAISDLGQNEQYF. The chain couples TRBV10-3 to TRBJ2-7; D may be TRBD1 (6 bases). The CDR3 spans 13 residues. V lost 3 bases, J lost 5 bases, and 11 bases lay in between. Germline CDR1 ENHRY, CDR2 SYGVKD.

The chain combines TRBV19 with TRBJ1-5; D is possibly TRBD1 (5 bases). This CDR3 spans 15 amino acids. Per the germline V gene, CDR1 is LNHDA and CDR2 is SQIVND (reference sequence). V lost 1 base and J lost 0, with 7 bases in between. The CDR3 nucleotides read TGTGCCAGTAGTATAGTCAGGGATAGCAATCAGCCCCAGCATTTT. It codes for CASSIVRDSNQPQHF.

The chain is built from TRBV21-1 and TRBJ1-2; the D call in the table, TRBD1, was not verified against the DNA. TRBV21-1 is a pseudogene. The CDR3 spans 14 residues. CDR3 in DNA: TGTGCCAGCAGCACGGACAGGGTGGATTATGGCTACACCTTC. Its translation is CASSTDRVDYGYTF.

The chain employs TRBV18 and TRBJ2-3; D is unclear. The CDR3 runs 14 residues. Germline V gene sequence: CDR1 KGHSH, CDR2 LQKENI. Trimming took 4 bases from V and 6 from J, leaving 14 bases between them. CDR3 residues: CASSLRESPDTQYF. CDR3 bases: TGTGCCAGCTCACTAAGAGAGTCCCCTGATACGCAGTATTTT.

The chain has TRBV2 and TRBJ1-1, with no clear D. Germline V gene sequence: CDR1 SNHLY, CDR2 FYNNEI. V was pared by 7 bases and J by 5 bases, with 8 bases between. CDR3 length equals 11 residues. The CDR3 DNA follows: TGTGCCAGCATCGGAGCAACTGAAGCTTTCTTT. As protein: CASIGATEAFF.

The genes are TRBV6-6 and TRBJ2-5, with D hard to call. The CDR3 runs 11 residues. Germline lookup yields CDR1 MNHNY and CDR2 SVGAGI (reference sequence). V was clipped by 5 bases and J by 2 bases, with 3 bases between them. The CDR3 region is CASSPQETQYF. The CDR3 DNA reads TGTGCCAGCAGTCCACAAGAGACCCAGTACTTC.

V is TRBV9 and J is TRBJ1-2; 7 nucleotides agree with TRBD1. From germline, CDR1 is SGDLS and CDR2 YYNGEE. CDR3 length: 15 amino acids. Trimming took 0 bases from V and 5 from J; bases not matched to a gene: 7. CDR3 in DNA: TGTGCCAGCAGCGTAGTTAGGGGGCACGATTATGGCTACACCTTC. Amino acid sequence: CASSVVRGHDYGYTF.

This chain links TRBV12-5 with TRBJ2-1, with D possibly being TRBD2 (6 bases). V dropped 6 bases and J dropped 2 bases, with 14 bases sitting between them. The CDR3 is 15 residues long. Germline lookup yields CDR1 LGHNT and CDR2 FRNRAP. The CDR3 is CASGPPSDTYNEQFF. The CDR3 DNA reads TGTGCTAGTGGCCCTCCTAGCGACACCTACAATGAGCAGTTCTTC.